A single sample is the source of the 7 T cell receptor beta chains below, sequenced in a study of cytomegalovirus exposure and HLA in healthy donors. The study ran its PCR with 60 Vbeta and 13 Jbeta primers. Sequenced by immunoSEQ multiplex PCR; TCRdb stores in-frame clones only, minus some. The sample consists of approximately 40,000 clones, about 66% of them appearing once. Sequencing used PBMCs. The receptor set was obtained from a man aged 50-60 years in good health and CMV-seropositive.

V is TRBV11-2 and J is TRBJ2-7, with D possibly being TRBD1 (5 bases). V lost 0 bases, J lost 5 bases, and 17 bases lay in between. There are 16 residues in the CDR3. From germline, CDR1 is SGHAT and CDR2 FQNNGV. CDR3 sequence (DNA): TGTGCCAGCAGCTTAGATAATAGGCAGGGTGCGAACGAGCAGTACTTC. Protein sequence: CASSLDNRQGANEQYF.

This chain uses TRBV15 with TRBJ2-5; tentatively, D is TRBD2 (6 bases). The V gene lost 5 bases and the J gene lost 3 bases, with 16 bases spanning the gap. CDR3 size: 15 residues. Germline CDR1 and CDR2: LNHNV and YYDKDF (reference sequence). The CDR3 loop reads CATSPRDFREETQYF. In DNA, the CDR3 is TGTGCCACCAGCCCCCGGGACTTTCGGGAAGAGACCCAGTACTTC.

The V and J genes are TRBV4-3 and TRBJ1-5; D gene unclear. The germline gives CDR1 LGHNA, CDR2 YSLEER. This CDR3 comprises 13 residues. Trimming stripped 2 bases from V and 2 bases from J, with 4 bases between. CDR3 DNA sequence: TGCGCCAGCAGCCAACAGGGCAATCAGCCCCAGCATTTT. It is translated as CASSQQGNQPQHF.

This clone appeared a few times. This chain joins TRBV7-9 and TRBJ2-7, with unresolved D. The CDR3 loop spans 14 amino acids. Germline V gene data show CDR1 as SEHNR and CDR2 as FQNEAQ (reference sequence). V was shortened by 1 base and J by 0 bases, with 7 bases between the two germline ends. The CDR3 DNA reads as TGTGCCAGCAGCTTAGAAGGCGGCTCCTACGAGCAGTACTTC. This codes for CASSLEGGSYEQYF.

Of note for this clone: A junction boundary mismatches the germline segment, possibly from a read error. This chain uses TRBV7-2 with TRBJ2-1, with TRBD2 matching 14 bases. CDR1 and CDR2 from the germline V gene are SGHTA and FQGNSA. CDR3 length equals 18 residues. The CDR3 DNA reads TGTGCCAGCAGCCTAGCGGGACTAGCGGGGGCCGGGAACAATGAGCAGTTCTTC. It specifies CASSLAGLAGAGNNEQFF. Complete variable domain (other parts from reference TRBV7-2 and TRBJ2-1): GAGVSQSPSNKVTEKGKDVELRCDPISGHTALYWYRQSLGQGLEFLIYFQGNSAPDKSGLPSDRFSAERTGGSVSTLTIQRTQQEDSAVYLCASSLAGLAGAGNNEQFFGPGTRLTVL.

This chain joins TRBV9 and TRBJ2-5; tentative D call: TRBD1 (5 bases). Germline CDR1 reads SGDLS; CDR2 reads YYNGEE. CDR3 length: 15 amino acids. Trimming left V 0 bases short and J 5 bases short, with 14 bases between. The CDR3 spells CASSVDNRGSETQYF. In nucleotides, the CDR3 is TGTGCCAGCAGCGTAGACAATAGGGGTTCGGAGACCCAGTACTTC.

The CDR3: CASTLGYSSDEQYF. DNA of the CDR3: TGTGCCAGCACCCTAGGGTACAGCTCGGACGAGCAGTACTTC. This chain joins TRBV13 and TRBJ2-7; D is ambiguous. The germline gives CDR1 PRHDT, CDR2 FYEKMQ (reference sequence). V gave up 7 bases and J gave up 5 bases, with 18 bases separating them. The CDR3 consists of 14 residues.